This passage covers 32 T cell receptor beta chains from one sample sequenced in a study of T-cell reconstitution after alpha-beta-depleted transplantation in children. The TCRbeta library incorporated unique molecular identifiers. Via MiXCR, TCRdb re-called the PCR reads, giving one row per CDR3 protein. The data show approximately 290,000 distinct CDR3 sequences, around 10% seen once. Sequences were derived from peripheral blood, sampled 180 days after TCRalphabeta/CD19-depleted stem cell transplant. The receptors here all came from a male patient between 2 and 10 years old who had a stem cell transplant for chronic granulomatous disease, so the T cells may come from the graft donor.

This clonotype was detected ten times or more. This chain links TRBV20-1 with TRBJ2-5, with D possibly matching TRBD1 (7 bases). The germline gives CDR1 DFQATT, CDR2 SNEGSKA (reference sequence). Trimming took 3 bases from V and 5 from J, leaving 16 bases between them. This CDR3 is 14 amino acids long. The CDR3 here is CSASGQEGIETQYF. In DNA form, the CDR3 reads TGCAGTGCTAGTGGACAGGAGGGTATTGAGACCCAGTACTTC.

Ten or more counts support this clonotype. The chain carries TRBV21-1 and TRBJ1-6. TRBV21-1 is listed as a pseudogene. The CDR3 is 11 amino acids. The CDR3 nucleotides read TGTGCCAGCAGCAAGGGTTCACCCCTCCACTTT. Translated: CASSKGSPLHF.

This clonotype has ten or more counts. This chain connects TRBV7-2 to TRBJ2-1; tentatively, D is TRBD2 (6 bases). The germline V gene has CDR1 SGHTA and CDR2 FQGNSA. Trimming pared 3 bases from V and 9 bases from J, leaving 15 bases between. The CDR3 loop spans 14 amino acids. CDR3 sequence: CASSLGGAEGEQFF. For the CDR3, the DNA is TGTGCCAGCAGCTTGGGCGGGGCCGAGGGTGAGCAGTTCTTC. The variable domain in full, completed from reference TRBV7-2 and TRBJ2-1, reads GAGVSQSPSNKVTEKGKDVELRCDPISGHTALYWYRQSLGQGLEFLIYFQGNSAPDKSGLPSDRFSAERTGGSVSTLTIQRTQQEDSAVYLCASSLGGAEGEQFFGPGTRLTVL.

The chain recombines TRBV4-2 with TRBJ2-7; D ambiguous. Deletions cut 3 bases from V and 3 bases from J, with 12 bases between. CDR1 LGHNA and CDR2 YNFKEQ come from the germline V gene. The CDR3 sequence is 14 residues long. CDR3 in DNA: TGTGCCAGCAGCCAGACGGAGCTCTTCTACGAGCAGTACTTC. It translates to CASSQTELFYEQYF.

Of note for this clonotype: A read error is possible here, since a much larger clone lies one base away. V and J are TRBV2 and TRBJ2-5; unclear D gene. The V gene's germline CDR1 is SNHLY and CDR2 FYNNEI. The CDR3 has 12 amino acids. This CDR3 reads CASTILQEAQYF. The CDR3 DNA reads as TGTGCCAGCACCATACTTCAAGAGGCCCAGTACTTC.

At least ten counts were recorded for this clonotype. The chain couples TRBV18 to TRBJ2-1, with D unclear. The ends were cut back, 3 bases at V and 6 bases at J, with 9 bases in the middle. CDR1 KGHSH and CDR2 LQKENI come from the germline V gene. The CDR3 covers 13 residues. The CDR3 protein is CASSPSLANEQFF. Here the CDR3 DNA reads TGTGCCAGCTCACCCTCCCTCGCCAATGAGCAGTTCTTC.

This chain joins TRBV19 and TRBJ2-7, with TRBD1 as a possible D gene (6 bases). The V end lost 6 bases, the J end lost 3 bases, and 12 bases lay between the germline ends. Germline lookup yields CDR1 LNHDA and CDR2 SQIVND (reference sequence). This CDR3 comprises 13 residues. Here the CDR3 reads CASRVGQNYEQYF. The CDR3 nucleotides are TGTGCCAGTAGGGTCGGACAGAACTACGAGCAGTACTTC.

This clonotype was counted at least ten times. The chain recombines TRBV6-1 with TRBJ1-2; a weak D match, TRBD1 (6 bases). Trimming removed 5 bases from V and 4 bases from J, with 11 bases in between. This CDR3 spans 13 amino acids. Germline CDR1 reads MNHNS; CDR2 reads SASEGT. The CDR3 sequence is CASSPRDIYGYTF. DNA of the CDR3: TGTGCCAGCAGTCCACGGGACATCTATGGCTACACCTTC.

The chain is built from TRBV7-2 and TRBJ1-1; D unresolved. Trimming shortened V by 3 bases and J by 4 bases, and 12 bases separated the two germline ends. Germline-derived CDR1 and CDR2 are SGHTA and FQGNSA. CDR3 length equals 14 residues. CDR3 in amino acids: CASSLGLTGTEAFF. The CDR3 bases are TGTGCCAGCAGCTTGGGGTTAACGGGCACTGAAGCTTTCTTT.

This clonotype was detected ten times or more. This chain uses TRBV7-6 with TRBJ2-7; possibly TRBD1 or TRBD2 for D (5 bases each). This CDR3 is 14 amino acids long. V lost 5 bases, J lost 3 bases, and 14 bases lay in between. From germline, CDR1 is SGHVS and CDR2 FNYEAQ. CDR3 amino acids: CASSLGMGVYEQYF. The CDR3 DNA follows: TGTGCCAGCAGCCTCGGGATGGGGGTCTACGAGCAGTACTTC.

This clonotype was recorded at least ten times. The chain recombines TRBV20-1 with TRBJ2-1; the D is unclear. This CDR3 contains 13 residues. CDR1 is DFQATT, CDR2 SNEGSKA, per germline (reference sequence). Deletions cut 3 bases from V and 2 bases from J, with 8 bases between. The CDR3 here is CSARTPTYNEQFF. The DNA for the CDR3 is TGCAGTGCTAGGACTCCCACCTACAATGAGCAGTTCTTC.

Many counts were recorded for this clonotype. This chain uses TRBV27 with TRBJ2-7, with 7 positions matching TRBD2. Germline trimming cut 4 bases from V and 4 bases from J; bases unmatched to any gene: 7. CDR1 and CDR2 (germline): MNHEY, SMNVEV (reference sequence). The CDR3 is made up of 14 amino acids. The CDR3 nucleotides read TGTGCCAGCAGTTACCGACTAGCAGAGTACGAGCAGTACTTC. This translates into CASSYRLAEYEQYF.

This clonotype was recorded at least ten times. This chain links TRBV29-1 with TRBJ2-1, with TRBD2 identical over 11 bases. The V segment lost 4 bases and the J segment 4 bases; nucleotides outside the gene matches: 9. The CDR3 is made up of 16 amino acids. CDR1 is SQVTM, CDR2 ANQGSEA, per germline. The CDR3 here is CSVVAPGLAAYNEQFF. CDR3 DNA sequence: TGCAGCGTTGTGGCCCCGGGACTAGCGGCTTACAATGAGCAGTTCTTC.

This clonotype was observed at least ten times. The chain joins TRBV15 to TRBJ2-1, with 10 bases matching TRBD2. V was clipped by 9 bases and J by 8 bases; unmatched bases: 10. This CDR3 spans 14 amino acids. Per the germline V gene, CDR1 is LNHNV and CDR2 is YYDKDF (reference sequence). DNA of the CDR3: TGTGCCACTAATCCTAGCGGGGGCAAGTATGAGCAGTTCTTC. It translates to CATNPSGGKYEQFF.

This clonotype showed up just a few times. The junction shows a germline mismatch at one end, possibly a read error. The CDR3 spells CAWSVLAGAGDF. CDR3 sequence (DNA): TGTGCCTGGAGTGTACTTGCGGGTGCCGGGGACTTC. This rearrangement joins TRBV30 to TRBJ2-1; a weak D match, TRBD2 (5 bases). The CDR3 sequence is 12 residues long. Germline V lookup: CDR1 GTSNPN, CDR2 SVGIG (reference sequence).

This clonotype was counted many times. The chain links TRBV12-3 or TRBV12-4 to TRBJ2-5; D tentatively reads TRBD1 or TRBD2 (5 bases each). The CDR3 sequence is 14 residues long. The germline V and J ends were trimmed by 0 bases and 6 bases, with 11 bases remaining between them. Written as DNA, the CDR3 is TGTGCCAGCAGTTTAGCGCCGGGACGGAAGACCCAGTACTTC. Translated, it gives CASSLAPGRKTQYF.

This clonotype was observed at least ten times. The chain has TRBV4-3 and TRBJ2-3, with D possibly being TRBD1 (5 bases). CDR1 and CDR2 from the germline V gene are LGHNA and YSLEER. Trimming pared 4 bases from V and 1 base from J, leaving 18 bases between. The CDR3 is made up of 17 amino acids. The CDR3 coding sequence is TGCGCCAGCAGCCGCACCACGATGGGGCTTGGCACAGATACGCAGTATTTT. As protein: CASSRTTMGLGTDTQYF.

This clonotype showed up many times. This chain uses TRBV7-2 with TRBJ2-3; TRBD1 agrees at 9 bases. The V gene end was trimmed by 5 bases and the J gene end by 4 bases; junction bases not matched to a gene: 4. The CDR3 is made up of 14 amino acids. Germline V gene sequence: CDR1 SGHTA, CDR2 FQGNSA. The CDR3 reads CASSLRDRADTQYF. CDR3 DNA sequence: TGTGCCAGCAGCCTCCGGGACAGGGCAGATACGCAGTATTTT.

CDR3 DNA sequence: TGCAGTGCTAGAAGGTCGGGAGGAACCTACGAGCAGTACTTC. It yields the protein CSARRSGGTYEQYF. The chain combines TRBV20-1 with TRBJ2-7; 7 bases match TRBD2. The CDR3 loop spans 14 amino acids. Germline values: CDR1 DFQATT, CDR2 SNEGSKA (reference sequence). The V segment lost 2 bases and the J segment 2 bases; nucleotides outside the gene matches: 6.

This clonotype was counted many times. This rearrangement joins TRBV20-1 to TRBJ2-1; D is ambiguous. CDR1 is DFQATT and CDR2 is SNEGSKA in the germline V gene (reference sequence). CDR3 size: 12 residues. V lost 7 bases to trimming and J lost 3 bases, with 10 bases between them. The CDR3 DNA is TGCAGTGTAAGGTTGGGCTACAATGAGCAGTTCTTC. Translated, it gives CSVRLGYNEQFF.

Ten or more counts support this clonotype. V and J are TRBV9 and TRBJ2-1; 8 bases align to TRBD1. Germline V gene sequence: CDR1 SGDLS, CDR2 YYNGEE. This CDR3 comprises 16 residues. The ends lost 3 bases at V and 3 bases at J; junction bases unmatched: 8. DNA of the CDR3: TGTGCCAGCAGCGAGATAGGACAGGGTGGCTACAATGAGCAGTTCTTC. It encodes CASSEIGQGGYNEQFF.

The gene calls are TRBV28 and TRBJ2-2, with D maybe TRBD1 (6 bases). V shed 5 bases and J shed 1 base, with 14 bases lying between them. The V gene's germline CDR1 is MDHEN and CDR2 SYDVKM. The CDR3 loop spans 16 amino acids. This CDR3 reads CASSLTPGVNTGELFF. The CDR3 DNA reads TGTGCCAGCAGTCTCACTCCAGGGGTGAACACCGGGGAGCTGTTTTTT.

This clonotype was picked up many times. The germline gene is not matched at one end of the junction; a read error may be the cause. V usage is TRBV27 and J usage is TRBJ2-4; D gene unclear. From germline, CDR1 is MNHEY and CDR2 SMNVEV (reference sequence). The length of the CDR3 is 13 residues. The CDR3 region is CASSLTARNIQYF. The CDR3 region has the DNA TGTGCCAGCAGTTTAACCGCCAGAAACATTCAGTACTTC.

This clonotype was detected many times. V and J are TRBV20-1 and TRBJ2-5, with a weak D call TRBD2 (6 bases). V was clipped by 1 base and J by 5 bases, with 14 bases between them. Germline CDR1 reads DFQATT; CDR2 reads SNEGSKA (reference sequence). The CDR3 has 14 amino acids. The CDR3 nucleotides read TGCAGTGCTAGAGTGGGACTGGCACACGAGACCCAGTACTTC. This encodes CSARVGLAHETQYF.

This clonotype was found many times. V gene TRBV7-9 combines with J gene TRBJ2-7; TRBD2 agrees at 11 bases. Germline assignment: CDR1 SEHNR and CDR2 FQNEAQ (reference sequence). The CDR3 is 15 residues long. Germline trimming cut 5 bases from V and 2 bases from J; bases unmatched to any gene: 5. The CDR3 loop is CASSTIAGGPYEQYF. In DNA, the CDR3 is TGTGCCAGCAGCACTATAGCGGGAGGGCCCTACGAGCAGTACTTC.

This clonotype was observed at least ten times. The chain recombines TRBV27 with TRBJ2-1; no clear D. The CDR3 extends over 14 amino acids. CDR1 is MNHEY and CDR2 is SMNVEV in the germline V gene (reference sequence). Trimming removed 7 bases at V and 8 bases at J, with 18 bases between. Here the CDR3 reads CASTTPRTLHEQFF. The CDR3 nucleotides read TGTGCCAGCACTACCCCCCGGACGCTGCATGAGCAGTTCTTC.

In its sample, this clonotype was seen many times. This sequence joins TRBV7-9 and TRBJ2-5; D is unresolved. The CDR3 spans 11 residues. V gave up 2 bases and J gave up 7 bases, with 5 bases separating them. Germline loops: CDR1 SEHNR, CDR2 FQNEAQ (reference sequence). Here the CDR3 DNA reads TGTGCCAGCAGCTTACACGGGACCCAGTACTTC. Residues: CASSLHGTQYF.

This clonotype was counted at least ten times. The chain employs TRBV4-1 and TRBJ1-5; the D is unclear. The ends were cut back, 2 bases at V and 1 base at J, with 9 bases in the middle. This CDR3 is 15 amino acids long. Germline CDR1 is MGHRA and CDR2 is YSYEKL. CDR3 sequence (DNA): TGCGCCAGCAGCCAACCCGGAGGGAGCAATCAGCCCCAGCATTTT. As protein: CASSQPGGSNQPQHF.

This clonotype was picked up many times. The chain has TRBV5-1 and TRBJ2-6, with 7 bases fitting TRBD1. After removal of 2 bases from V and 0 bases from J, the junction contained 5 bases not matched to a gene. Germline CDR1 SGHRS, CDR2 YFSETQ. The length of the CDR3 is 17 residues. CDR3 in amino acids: CASSLGGASSGANVLTF. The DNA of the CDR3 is TGCGCCAGCAGCTTAGGGGGCGCCAGCTCTGGGGCCAACGTCCTGACTTTC.

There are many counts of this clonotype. The CDR3, as DNA: TGTGCCAGCAGCCAAGATAAATATGGCGGGGAACTTCAAGAGACCCAGTACTTC. Its protein is CASSQDKYGGELQETQYF. This chain joins TRBV3-1 and TRBJ2-5, with D possibly matching TRBD2 (6 bases). Trimming took off 0 bases at V and 2 bases at J, with 19 bases between the two ends. CDR3 size: 18 residues. Germline CDR1 reads LGHDT; CDR2 reads YNNKEL (reference sequence).

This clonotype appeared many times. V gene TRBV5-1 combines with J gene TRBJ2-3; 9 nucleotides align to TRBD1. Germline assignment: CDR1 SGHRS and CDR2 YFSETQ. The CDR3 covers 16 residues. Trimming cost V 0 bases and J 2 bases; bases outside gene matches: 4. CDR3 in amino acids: CASSLGTGANTDTQYF. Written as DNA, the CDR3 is TGCGCCAGCAGCTTGGGGACAGGGGCTAACACAGATACGCAGTATTTT.

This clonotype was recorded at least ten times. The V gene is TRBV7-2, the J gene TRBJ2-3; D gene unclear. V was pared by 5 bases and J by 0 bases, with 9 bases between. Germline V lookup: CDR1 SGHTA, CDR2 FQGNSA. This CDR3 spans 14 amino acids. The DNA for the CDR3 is TGTGCCAGCAGCCGTCCCGGGAGCACAGATACGCAGTATTTT. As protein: CASSRPGSTDTQYF.